Following are 26 T cell receptor beta chains from one sample sequenced in a study of blood T cell repertoires in COVID-19. Profiling relied on immunoSEQ multiplex PCR, and the TCRdb table lists in-frame clones only, not all of them. The repertoire holds fewer than 450,000 clones, 80% to 90% seen once, with about 6.9% in the top ten. Sequencing was done on a sample of peripheral blood. Receptor source: a woman in her forties or fifties with COVID-19, enrolled during active disease.

This clone was found once. Mismatch with germline at one junction end may stem from a read error. V is TRBV15 and J is TRBJ2-7; 8 bases line up with TRBD1. CDR1 is LNHNV and CDR2 is YYDKDF in the germline V gene (reference sequence). This CDR3 is 12 amino acids long. In nucleotides, the CDR3 is TGTGCCACCAGCTTAGAGTCCGGGACAGGAGAATTC. Amino acids: CATSLESGTGEF. The variable domain in full, completed from reference TRBV15 and TRBJ2-7, reads DAMVIQNPRYQVTQFGKPVTLSCSQTLNHNVMYWYQQKSSQAPKLLFHYYDKDFNNEADTPDNFQSRRPNTSFCFLDIRSPGLGDTAMYLCATSLESGTGEFGPGTRLTVT.

V is TRBV18 and J is TRBJ2-1; D is possibly TRBD2 (6 bases). Germline assignment: CDR1 KGHSH and CDR2 LQKENI. There are 17 residues in the CDR3. V dropped 1 base and J dropped 10 bases, with 23 bases sitting between them. Here the CDR3 reads CASSPLSGPGAKGEQFF. The CDR3 DNA is TGTGCCAGCTCACCACTCTCGGGACCGGGAGCCAAAGGGGAGCAGTTCTTC.

This clone was recorded only once. The J gene is TRBJ2-2, the V gene TRBV3-1 (or the pseudogene TRBV3-2), with unresolved D. This CDR3 has 13 amino acids. V lost 5 bases to trimming and J lost 5 bases, with 9 bases between them. Germline loops: CDR1 LGHDT, CDR2 YNNKEL (reference sequence). The CDR3 sequence is CASSSLRTGELFF. The CDR3 coding sequence is TGTGCCAGCAGCTCCCTTAGAACCGGGGAGCTGTTTTTT.

The chain combines TRBV24-1 with TRBJ2-2, with D unclear. Trimming shortened V by 5 bases and J by 5 bases, and 8 bases separated the two germline ends. The CDR3 has 13 residues. Germline lookup yields CDR1 KGHDR and CDR2 SFDVKD. The CDR3 coding sequence is TGTGCCACCAGTGGACTTGGTACCGGGGAGCTGTTTTTT. It encodes CATSGLGTGELFF.

This chain joins TRBV6-5 and TRBJ2-3; possible D gene TRBD1, 6 bases. Trimming cost V 0 bases and J 11 bases, with 15 bases left between them. Per the germline V gene, CDR1 is MNHEY and CDR2 is SVGAGI. The CDR3 is 14 residues long. The CDR3 spells CASSYSAGGQLQYF. The CDR3 DNA follows: TGTGCCAGCAGTTACTCAGCTGGTGGACAGTTGCAGTATTTT.

The CDR3 spells CASRLAGSYNEQFF. The DNA for the CDR3 is TGTGCCAGCAGACTAGCGGGCTCCTACAATGAGCAGTTCTTC. This rearrangement joins TRBV7-8 to TRBJ2-1; 9 bases fit TRBD2. Germline V gene data show CDR1 as SGHVS and CDR2 as FQNEAQ. This CDR3 contains 14 residues. V shed 6 bases, J shed 0 bases, and the junction held 0 bases outside the gene matches. Drawing the rest from reference TRBV7-8 and TRBJ2-1, the complete variable domain is GAGVSQSPRYKVAKRGQDVALRCDPISGHVSLFWYQQALGQGPEFLTYFQNEAQLDKSGLPSDRFFAERPEGSVSTLKIQRTQQEDSAVYLCASRLAGSYNEQFFGPGTRLTVL.

The DNA for the CDR3 is TGTGCCAGCAGCTTGCCCCAGCCAGGATCGTATTCACCCCTCCACTTT. Translating it yields CASSLPQPGSYSPLHF. The J gene is TRBJ1-6, the V gene TRBV5-4; D is uncertain. The V end was cut by 1 base, the J end by 8 bases, with 16 bases between. From germline, CDR1 is SGHNT and CDR2 YYREEE (reference sequence). The CDR3 is 16 residues long.

The chain joins TRBV5-4 to TRBJ1-4; D may be TRBD1 (5 bases). With 1 base removed from V and 8 bases from J, the gap between germline ends came to 12 bases. CDR3 length: 14 residues. CDR1 is SGHNT and CDR2 is YYREEE in the germline V gene (reference sequence). The CDR3 region has the DNA TGTGCCAGCAGCTTGCGCCAGGGAGGAGAAAAACTGTTTTTT. This encodes CASSLRQGGEKLFF.

The gene calls are TRBV6-9 and TRBJ2-4; 10 nucleotides align to TRBD1. This CDR3 is built from 16 residues. Trimming took 2 bases from V and 5 from J; bases not matched to a gene: 6. The V gene's germline CDR1 is MNHGY and CDR2 SVAAGI. CDR3 DNA sequence: TGTGCCAGCAGTTATCTGGGGACAGGGGACGAAAACATTCAGTACTTC. Amino acid sequence: CASSYLGTGDENIQYF.

The rearrangement uses TRBV27 and TRBJ1-5; D is perhaps TRBD1 (5 bases). CDR1 and CDR2 from the germline V gene are MNHEY and SMNVEV (reference sequence). This CDR3 is built from 13 residues. The V gene lost 2 bases and the J gene lost 6 bases, with 8 bases spanning the gap. CDR3 amino acids: CASSLVGVQPQHF. The CDR3 DNA follows: TGTGCCAGCAGTTTAGTAGGGGTTCAGCCCCAGCATTTT.

This clone was counted once. The chain combines TRBV29-1 with TRBJ2-1, with D possibly matching TRBD2 (6 bases). The V gene lost 4 bases and the J gene lost 4 bases, with 23 bases spanning the gap. CDR3 length equals 17 residues. Germline values: CDR1 SQVTM, CDR2 ANQGSEA. The CDR3 spells CSVVWGTLNAGYNEQFF. CDR3 in DNA: TGCAGCGTTGTTTGGGGCACATTAAATGCGGGGTACAATGAGCAGTTCTTC.

V gene TRBV6-5 combines with J gene TRBJ2-2; possibly TRBD1 for D (5 bases). CDR1 is MNHEY, CDR2 SVGAGI, per germline. V was clipped by 4 bases and J by 2 bases, with 14 bases between them. This CDR3 is 16 amino acids long. In DNA, the CDR3 is TGTGCCAGCAGTTCTGGACATCCTATCAACACCGGGGAGCTGTTTTTT. This encodes CASSSGHPINTGELFF.

V gene TRBV5-1 combines with J gene TRBJ2-5, with TRBD1 identical over 9 bases. CDR3 length: 18 amino acids. The germline V gene has CDR1 SGHRS and CDR2 YFSETQ. Trimming cost V 0 bases and J 2 bases; bases outside gene matches: 11. In nucleotides, the CDR3 is TGCGCCAGCAGCTTGGGAACTCTAGCCGGGACAGGGCAAGAGACCCAGTACTTC. This gives the protein CASSLGTLAGTGQETQYF.

This chain links TRBV27 with TRBJ1-2; D perhaps matches TRBD1 (5 bases). This CDR3 has 15 residues. V was clipped by 5 bases and J by 5 bases, with 18 bases between them. Looked up from germline, CDR1 is MNHEY and CDR2 is SMNVEV (reference sequence). The CDR3 sequence is CASSMGLGGGYGYTF. CDR3 coding DNA: TGTGCCAGCAGTATGGGCCTCGGGGGAGGGTATGGCTACACCTTC.

V is TRBV14 and J is TRBJ1-1; 7 nucleotides agree with TRBD1. The CDR3 covers 16 residues. Trimming at V came to 0 bases and at J to 1 base, leaving 5 bases not matched to a gene. Germline CDR1 SGHDN, CDR2 FVKESK. The CDR3 sequence: CASSQEIRTGNTEAFF. The CDR3 DNA sequence: TGTGCCAGCAGCCAAGAAATACGGACAGGGAACACTGAAGCTTTCTTT.

Of note for this clone: This is likely a read error, given that the CDR3 carries no conserved phenylalanine or tryptophan at its end. Because the CDR3's place on the DNA is in doubt, the DNA is left out and the CDR3 is given as listed by TCRdb. V and J are TRBV10-3 and TRBJ2-7; the D call TRBD1 from the table was never checked on the DNA. The CDR3 numbers 11 amino acids, ends counted. Germline V gene sequence: CDR1 ENHRY, CDR2 SYGVKD. The CDR3 loop is CAISESTRLTY.

V is TRBV7-2 and J is TRBJ2-3; 7 bases are shared with TRBD2. Trimming cost V 0 bases and J 6 bases; bases outside gene matches: 9. The CDR3 runs 16 residues. Germline V CDR1 and CDR2: SGHTA, FQGNSA. In DNA, the CDR3 is TGTGCCAGCAGCTTAGCCCCGGGAGGCCCCCAGGATACGCAGTATTTT. As protein: CASSLAPGGPQDTQYF.

The rearrangement links TRBV6-6 to TRBJ1-2, with 8 nucleotides matching TRBD1. Germline V gene lookup returns CDR1 MNHNY and CDR2 SVGAGI (reference sequence). CDR3 length: 13 amino acids. V lost 6 bases to trimming and J lost 6 bases; unmatched junction nucleotides: 6. In DNA form, the CDR3 reads TGTGCCAGCAGCGGACAGGGACGAGATGGCTACACCTTC. This translates into CASSGQGRDGYTF.

This clone occurred once. The chain carries TRBV19 and TRBJ1-2; 7 bases are a match to TRBD1. Trimming took 5 bases from V and 2 from J; bases not matched to a gene: 5. This CDR3 has 14 amino acids. Germline V lookup: CDR1 LNHDA, CDR2 SQIVND (reference sequence). The CDR3 reads CASSVMTGNYGYTF. CDR3 nucleotides: TGTGCCAGTAGTGTGATGACAGGGAACTATGGCTACACCTTC.

The rearrangement links TRBV19 to TRBJ1-5; TRBD1 is a possible D gene (5 bases). The CDR3 has 14 amino acids. Trimming stripped 6 bases from V and 5 bases from J, with 14 bases between. Germline CDR1 and CDR2: LNHDA and SQIVND (reference sequence). The CDR3 bases are TGTGCCAGTAGACCTAAGGGGTCCGATCAGCCCCAGCATTTT. This sequence encodes CASRPKGSDQPQHF.

This chain joins TRBV14 and TRBJ2-1; 13 nucleotides line up with TRBD2. V gave up 2 bases and J gave up 3 bases; unmatched junction bases: 4. The CDR3 has 17 amino acids. Germline CDR1 reads SGHDN; CDR2 reads FVKESK. The CDR3 loop reads CASSQRTSGSFYNEQFF. The CDR3 nucleotides are TGTGCCAGCAGCCAAAGGACTAGCGGGAGTTTCTACAATGAGCAGTTCTTC.

This chain connects TRBV18 to TRBJ2-1; TRBD1 matches at 9 bases. The V and J ends lost 3 bases and 3 bases, in that order; junction bases with no gene match: 3. Germline V gene data show CDR1 as KGHSH and CDR2 as LQKENI. CDR3 length: 15 residues. For the CDR3, the DNA is TGTGCCAGCTCACCGGACAGGGGTCACTACAATGAGCAGTTCTTC. It specifies CASSPDRGHYNEQFF. The full variable domain, rest sourced from reference TRBV18 and TRBJ2-1, is NAGVMQNPRHLVRRRGQEARLRCSPMKGHSHVYWYRQLPEEGLKFMVYLQKENIIDESGMPKERFSAEFPKEGPSILRIQQVVRGDSAAYFCASSPDRGHYNEQFFGPGTRLTVL.

This chain joins TRBV4-1 and TRBJ2-1, with D maybe TRBD1 (5 bases). With 3 bases removed from V and 6 bases from J, the gap between germline ends came to 18 bases. There are 16 residues in the CDR3. Germline V gene sequence: CDR1 MGHRA, CDR2 YSYEKL. In DNA, the CDR3 is TGCGCCAGCAGCCAGGCGTCAGCCACAGGTTTCAATGAGCAGTTCTTC. Translated, it gives CASSQASATGFNEQFF.

This chain links TRBV18 with TRBJ2-2; D is unclear. Trimming removed 3 bases from V and 0 bases from J, with 2 bases in between. CDR3 size: 13 residues. Germline CDR1 KGHSH, CDR2 LQKENI. The CDR3, as DNA: TGTGCCAGCTCACCCTCGAACACCGGGGAGCTGTTTTTT. It encodes CASSPSNTGELFF.

The chain joins TRBV6-5 to TRBJ2-7; a weak D match, TRBD2 (6 bases). The CDR3 extends over 15 amino acids. V dropped 2 bases and J dropped 2 bases, with 13 bases sitting between them. Germline assignment: CDR1 MNHEY and CDR2 SVGAGI. CDR3 sequence (DNA): TGTGCCAGCAGTTACACTTCCAGGGAGGCCTACGAGCAGTACTTC. It codes for CASSYTSREAYEQYF.

This clone has a single count. The V gene is TRBV7-6, the J gene TRBJ2-2; 7 positions match TRBD2. The length of the CDR3 is 16 residues. Germline values: CDR1 SGHVS, CDR2 FNYEAQ. Losses at the gene ends were 4 bases for V and 1 base for J; bases not matched to a gene: 6. In DNA form, the CDR3 reads TGTGCCAGCAGCTCGTCGGCGGGGGTGAACACCGGGGAGCTGTTTTTT. Protein sequence: CASSSSAGVNTGELFF.